This record looks at one T cell receptor beta chain sequence and its context. The data belong to a study of PD-L1 blockade in urothelial cancer. Between the trimmed V and J ends, which lost 2 bases and 2 bases, there was a span of 16 bases. Germline values: CDR1 MNHEY, CDR2 SVGAGI. The CDR3 covers 16 residues. The time point was: peripheral blood 6 weeks after treatment start. The repertoire was sequenced with immunoSEQ multiplex PCR; TCRdb's copy has only in-frame clones and lacks some. This table has 100,000 to 150,000 clones, about 84% appearing once. The specimen comprised PBMCs, sampled around atezolizumab (anti-PD-L1) treatment. This chain links TRBV6-5 with TRBJ2-7, with D maybe TRBD2 (6 bases). This sequence was found in a man aged 50 to 59 with urothelial cancer. The CDR3 coding sequence is TGTGCCAGCAGTTACCCGACGGTTAGCGGCCCCTACGAGCAGTACTTC. Its translation: CASSYPTVSGPYEQYF.